This T cell receptor (beta chain) was observed in a study of cytomegalovirus exposure and HLA in healthy donors. Findings and limits, study-wide: Immune exposure was documented only through CMV serostatus. There were fewer than 200 TCR beta chains listed as cytomegalovirus-associated.

Every donor was a healthy person donating bone marrow. At the time of sampling, donors were nominally healthy, though unrecorded immune exposures were likely. A remark on this clone: What it recognizes is unknown.

The V gene end was trimmed by 0 bases and the J gene end by 5 bases; junction bases not matched to a gene: 11. Germline V gives CDR1 MDHEN, CDR2 SYDVKM. CDR3 size: 17 residues. The PCR was carried out with 60 Vbeta primers and 13 Jbeta primers. The table came from immunoSEQ multiplex PCR; TCRdb's copy has only in-frame clones and leaves some out. The sample lists fewer than 150,000 clones; roughly 71% were seen once. This chain joins TRBV28 and TRBJ1-1; 8 bases agree with TRBD1. The TCR was taken from a man aged 18 to 30 in good health and CMV-seropositive. The specimen was PBMCs. CDR3 in DNA: TGTGCCAGCAGTTTATGGCCGGGAGGACAGGGAGGAACTGAAGCTTTCTTT. Translating gives CASSLWPGGQGGTEAFF.